This TCR beta chain emerged from a study of T cells in Graves' hyperthyroidism and ophthalmopathy. This clonotype was recorded many times. PBMCs were collected from an approximately 9 ml volume of fresh peripheral blood. Researchers amplified the TCR beta CDR3 regions from RNA transcripts. RT-PCR in the first round (using the HTBI primer set) targeted the TCR CDR3. In TCRdb, the multiplex PCR reads were re-called with MiXCR into one record per CDR3 protein. The table has about 420,000 distinct CDR3 sequences, 15% to 18% seen once. This CDR3 is built from 14 residues. Germline lookup yields CDR1 SGHNT and CDR2 YYREEE (reference sequence). Trimming removed 4 bases from V and 4 bases from J, with 14 bases in between.

The material sequenced was blood. The J gene is TRBJ1-2, the V gene TRBV5-4, with D possibly being TRBD1 (6 bases). The TCR originated in a woman under 30 with Graves' hyperthyroidism. The CDR3 region is CASSPRGHGYGYTF. For the CDR3, the DNA is TGTGCCAGCAGCCCGCGGGGACACGGCTATGGCTACACCTTC.